These 4 T cell receptor beta chains came from one sample sequenced in a study of blood T cell repertoires in COVID-19. Data came from immunoSEQ multiplex PCR; TCRdb stores just in-frame clones and leaves some out. Among 200,000 to 300,000 clones listed, around 87% were seen once. The sequenced sample was peripheral blood. The origin of the receptors is a woman aged 55-69 years with COVID-19, enrolled during active disease.

The chain uses TRBV13 and TRBJ1-2; the D gene is possibly TRBD1 (6 bases). Germline V gene sequence: CDR1 PRHDT, CDR2 FYEKMQ (reference sequence). The V end was cut by 5 bases, the J end by 4 bases, with 20 bases between. This CDR3 contains 16 residues. This chain's CDR3 is CASSKAGQPTLYGYTF. The CDR3 region has the DNA TGTGCCAGCAGCAAGGCCGGACAGCCCACTCTCTATGGCTACACCTTC.

The V call is TRBV7-6, the J call TRBJ1-2; the D is unclear. V was trimmed by 1 base and J by 8 bases, leaving 17 bases between them. In germline, CDR1 is SGHVS, CDR2 FNYEAQ. This CDR3 has 15 amino acids. The CDR3 region is CASSLEVTPRRGYTF. The CDR3 bases are TGTGCCAGCAGCTTAGAGGTGACTCCTAGGCGGGGCTACACCTTC.

This chain joins TRBV27 and TRBJ1-4; the match to TRBD1 covers 9 bases. Germline CDR1 and CDR2: MNHEY and SMNVEV (reference sequence). The CDR3 extends over 13 amino acids. The V and J ends lost 6 bases and 7 bases, in that order; junction bases with no gene match: 3. The chain's CDR3 is CASRGTGLEKLFF. Written as DNA, the CDR3 is TGTGCCAGCAGGGGGACAGGGCTTGAAAAACTGTTTTTT.

This clone is a singleton in its sample. The chain joins TRBV29-1 to TRBJ2-3; D may be TRBD1 (5 bases). The CDR3 runs to 13 residues. Trimming took off 3 bases at V and 6 bases at J, with 13 bases between the two ends. Germline V gene sequence: CDR1 SQVTM, CDR2 ANQGSEA. Here the CDR3 reads CSVEGLVGDTQYF. The CDR3 DNA reads as TGCAGCGTTGAGGGGCTAGTGGGGGATACGCAGTATTTT.